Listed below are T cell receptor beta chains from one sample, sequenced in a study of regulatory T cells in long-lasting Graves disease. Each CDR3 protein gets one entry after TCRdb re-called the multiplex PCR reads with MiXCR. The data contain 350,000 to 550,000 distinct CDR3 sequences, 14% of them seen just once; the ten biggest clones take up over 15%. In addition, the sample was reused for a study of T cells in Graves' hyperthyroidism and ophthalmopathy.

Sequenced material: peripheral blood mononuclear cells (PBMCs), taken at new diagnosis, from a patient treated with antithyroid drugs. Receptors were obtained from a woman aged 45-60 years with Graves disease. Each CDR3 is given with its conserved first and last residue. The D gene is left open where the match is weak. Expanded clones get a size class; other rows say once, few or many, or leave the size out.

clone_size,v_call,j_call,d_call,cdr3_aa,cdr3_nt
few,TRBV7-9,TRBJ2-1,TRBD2,CASSKLAGGINEQFF,TGTGCCAGCAGCAAACTAGCGGGAGGGATAAATGAGCAGTTCTTC
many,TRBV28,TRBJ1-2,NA,CASSPTGLHGYTF,TGTGCCAGCAGTCCCACAGGGCTTCATGGCTACACCTTC
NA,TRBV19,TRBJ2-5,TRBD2,CASSMGTSGTQETQYF,TGTGCCAGTAGTATGGGGACTAGCGGTACACAAGAGACCCAGTACTTC
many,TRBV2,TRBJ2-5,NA,CASSVNLPQETQYF,TGTGCCAGCAGTGTGAATCTACCCCAAGAGACCCAGTACTTC
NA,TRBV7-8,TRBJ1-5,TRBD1,CASSKRDRGRWSNQPQHF,TGTGCCAGCAGCAAGAGGGACAGGGGGAGGTGGAGCAATCAGCCCCAGCATTTT
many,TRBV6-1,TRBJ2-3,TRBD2,CASSPLLAGRTDTQYF,TGTGCCAGCAGTCCACTACTAGCGGGACGCACAGATACGCAGTATTTT
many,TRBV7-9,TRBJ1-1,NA,CASSLDMDSTEAFF,TGTGCCAGCAGCTTAGATATGGACTCGACTGAAGCTTTCTTT
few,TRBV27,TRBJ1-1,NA,CASRRGPEAFF,TGTGCCAGCAGGCGGGGCCCTGAAGCTTTCTTT
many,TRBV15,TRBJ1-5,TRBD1,CATSRDRGRVQPQHF,TGTGCCACCAGCAGAGACAGGGGGCGCGTTCAGCCCCAGCATTTT
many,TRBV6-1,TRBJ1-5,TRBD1,CASSSGQGWNQPQHF,TGTGCCAGCAGCTCTGGACAGGGTTGGAATCAGCCCCAGCATTTT
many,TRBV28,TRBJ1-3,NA,CASSLLVGGNTIYF,TGTGCCAGCAGTTTATTGGTCGGTGGAAACACCATATATTTT
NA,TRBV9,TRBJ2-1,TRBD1,CASSPQTGANEQFF,TGTGCCAGCAGCCCACAGACAGGGGCCAATGAGCAGTTCTTC
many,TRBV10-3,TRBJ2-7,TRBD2,CAINPTSGEGYEQYF,TGTGCCATCAATCCCACTAGCGGTGAAGGCTACGAGCAGTACTTC
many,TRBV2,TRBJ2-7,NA,CASSQQGPSYEQYF,TGTGCCAGCAGTCAGCAGGGCCCGTCCTACGAGCAGTACTTC
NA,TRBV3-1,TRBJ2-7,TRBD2,CASSPYGTSTSSYYEHYF,TGTGCCAGCAGCCCTTACGGGACTAGCACTTCGTCTTACTACGAGCATTACTTC
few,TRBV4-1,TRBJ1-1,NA,CASSQDSGGKAFF,TGCGCCAGCAGCCAAGATTCGGGGGGCAAAGCTTTCTTT
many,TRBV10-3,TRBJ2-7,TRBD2,CAISESGLRGSSSYEQYF,TGTGCCATCAGTGAGTCGGGATTGCGCGGGAGTAGCTCCTACGAGCAGTACTTC
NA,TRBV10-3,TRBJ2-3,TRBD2,CAISGTSGSDTQYF,TGTGCCATCAGCGGGACTAGCGGGAGCGATACGCAGTATTTT
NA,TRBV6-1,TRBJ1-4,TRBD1,CASSQDVETGIEKLFF,TGTGCCAGCAGCCAAGATGTTGAGACAGGGATTGAAAAACTGTTTTTT
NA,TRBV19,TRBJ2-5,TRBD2,CASSGVAGEETQYF,TGTGCCAGTAGTGGAGTAGCGGGGGAAGAGACCCAGTACTTC
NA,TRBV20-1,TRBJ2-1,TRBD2,CSAWRTSGRAGEQFF,TGCAGTGCTTGGAGGACTAGCGGGAGGGCGGGTGAGCAGTTCTTC
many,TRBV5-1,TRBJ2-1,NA,CASSLLSGNEQFF,TGTGCCAGCAGCTTGTTAAGCGGGAATGAGCAGTTCTTC
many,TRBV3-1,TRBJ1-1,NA,CASSSPGEATEAFF,TGTGCCAGCAGCTCCCCCGGAGAGGCAACTGAAGCTTTCTTT
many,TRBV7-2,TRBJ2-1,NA,CASSLGAGEQFF,TGTGCCAGCAGCTTAGGGGCGGGCGAGCAGTTCTTC
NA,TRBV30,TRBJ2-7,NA,CAWGFGAGFREQYF,TGTGCCTGGGGGTTTGGCGCGGGGTTTCGCGAGCAGTACTTC
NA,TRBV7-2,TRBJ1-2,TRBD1,CASNTLQGNYGYTF,TGTGCCAGCAACACGTTACAGGGGAACTATGGCTACACCTTC
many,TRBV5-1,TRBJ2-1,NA,CASSPQATSYNEQFF,TGCGCCAGCAGCCCACAGGCAACCTCCTACAATGAGCAGTTCTTC
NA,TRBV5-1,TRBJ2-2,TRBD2,CASGDSGSGELFF,TGCGCCAGCGGGGATAGCGGGAGCGGGGAGCTGTTTTTT
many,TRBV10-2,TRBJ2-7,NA,CASRDLAGTSRRGEQYF,TGCGCCAGCAGAGATCTGGCCGGGACCTCAAGAAGGGGCGAGCAGTACTTC
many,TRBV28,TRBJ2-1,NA,CASSVRDEVYNEQFF,TGTGCCAGCAGCGTTCGGGACGAGGTGTACAATGAGCAGTTCTTC
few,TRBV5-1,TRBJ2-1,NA,CASSSDSSYNEQFF,TGCGCCAGCAGCTCGGACAGTTCCTACAATGAGCAGTTCTTC
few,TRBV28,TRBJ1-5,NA,CASSSDGPDNSNQPQHF,TGTGCCAGCAGTTCGGACGGGCCGGATAATAGCAATCAGCCCCAGCATTTT
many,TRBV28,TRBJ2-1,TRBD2,CASSLFAAGLAGSYNEQFF,TGTGCCAGCAGTTTATTCGCTGCGGGACTAGCGGGTTCCTACAATGAGCAGTTCTTC
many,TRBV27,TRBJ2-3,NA,CASSSHEGDTQYF,TGTGCCAGCAGTTCACATGAGGGAGATACGCAGTATTTT
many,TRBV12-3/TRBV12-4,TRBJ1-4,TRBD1,CASRTTGGEEKLFF,TGTGCCAGCAGGACGACAGGGGGCGAGGAAAAACTGTTTTTT
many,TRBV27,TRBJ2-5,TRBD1,CASSTTGEAETQYF,TGTGCCAGCAGTACGACAGGGGAGGCAGAGACCCAGTACTTC
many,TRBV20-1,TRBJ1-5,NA,CSASSAGLRNQPQHF,TGCAGTGCTAGCAGTGCAGGGTTGAGAAATCAGCCCCAGCATTTT
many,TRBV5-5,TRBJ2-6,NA,CASSLPSGANVLTF,TGTGCCAGCAGCTTACCCTCTGGGGCCAACGTCCTGACTTTC
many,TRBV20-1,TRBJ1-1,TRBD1,CSARDYGTGWDTEAFF,TGCAGTGCTAGAGATTACGGGACAGGGTGGGACACTGAAGCTTTCTTT
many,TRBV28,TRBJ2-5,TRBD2,CASSPPRREWSKETQYF,TGTGCCAGCAGTCCCCCGCGGCGGGAGTGGTCGAAAGAGACCCAGTACTTC
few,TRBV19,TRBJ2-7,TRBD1,CASSIAGTALYEQYF,TGTGCCAGTAGTATCGCCGGGACAGCCCTATACGAGCAGTACTTC
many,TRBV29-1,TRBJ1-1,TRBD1,CSVVVQGLNTEAFF,TGCAGCGTTGTCGTACAGGGGCTGAACACTGAAGCTTTCTTT
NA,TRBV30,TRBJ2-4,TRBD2,CAWSELAGFNIQHF,TGTGCCTGGAGTGAGCTAGCGGGATTTAACATTCAGCACTTC